Detailed here is one TCR beta chain. Its antigen is unidentified. The sample comes from a study of OX40 agonist ivuxolimab in advanced cancers. Study summary: Ivuxolimab is a fully human IgG2 antibody that activates OX40 (CD134). Every 2 weeks, patients received ivuxolimab intravenously, dosed at 0.01 to 10 mg/kg. General observations from the study: More expanded clones were seen, on average, in CD8+ T cells than in CD4+. The CD4+ and CD8+ T cells in the blood had expanded clonally by week 6 at 0.1 to 3.0 mg/kg.

Profiled with immunoSEQ multiplex PCR; TCRdb holds only in-frame clones, not every one. The sample consists of fewer than 80,000 clones, approximately 86% of them appearing once. Germline V gene lookup returns CDR1 SGHVS and CDR2 FQNEAQ. Trimming pared 3 bases from V and 7 bases from J, leaving 13 bases between. The CDR3 is 14 amino acids. This sequence was found in an adult with an advanced solid tumor such as melanoma, head and neck, liver or kidney cancer. The source material was CD4+ or CD8+ T cells sorted from blood, sampled in a trial of the OX40 agonist ivuxolimab. The chain has TRBV7-8 and TRBJ1-3; D is undetermined. The CDR3 protein is CASSFGPNGNTIYF. CDR3 in DNA: TGTGCCAGCAGCTTTGGACCCAATGGGAACACCATATATTTT. The variable domain in full, with the rest retrieved from reference TRBV7-8 and TRBJ1-3, is GAGVSQSPRYKVAKRGQDVALRCDPISGHVSLFWYQQALGQGPEFLTYFQNEAQLDKSGLPSDRFFAERPEGSVSTLKIQRTQQEDSAVYLCASSFGPNGNTIYFGEGSWLTVV.